The T cell receptor beta chain under discussion was sequenced for a study of T cells after yellow fever vaccination (dated by TCRdb to between 2018 and 2020). Some background on the complete study: Memory subsets (EM, EMRA, CM and Tscm) were sorted on a BD FACS Aria III using CD3, CD45RA, CCR7 and CD95 staining. The SMART-Seq v4 Ultra Low Input RNA kit was used to prepare libraries from fractions with low cell numbers. To follow T-cell clones before and after both primary and booster YFV17D yellow fever vaccination, bulk TCR alpha and beta repertoires underwent longitudinal sequencing. Two healthy male donors, one aged 18 to 30 and one aged 30 to 40 years, were included in the cohort. Blood was drawn at multiple timepoints before and after primary and secondary immunization, with bulk PBMC replicates and cell subsets isolated. Sorting of memory subsets took place on days 0, 15 and 45 and at 18 months after primary vaccination, as well as on days 0, 15 and 45 after the 30-year booster. Study-wide conclusions, independent of this receptor: The secondary T-cell response was weaker than the primary response but faster, peaking on day 5 instead of day 15. Computational filtering was needed because FACS-sorted repertoires could contain abundant contaminating clonotypes from the bulk population. After the booster, most of the clones that had expanded following primary vaccination were detected again (around 95% of CD4 and more than 85% of CD8), which suggests that memory was broadly maintained. A small fraction of clonotypes appeared in both the CD4 and CD8 compartments, likely as a result of convergent recombination. In the sorted memory subsets on day 0, nearly all vaccine-responding clonotypes were below the level of detection. The study included only two donors, which limits how far the findings can be generalized.

TCR cDNA was made using 5'RACE template switching, a step that added a universal primer site and unique molecular identifiers. Priming of cDNA synthesis was performed from both the TCR alpha and TCR beta constant segments. Library amplification involved two PCR steps, and the second step added sample barcodes and sequencing adapters. Libraries were sequenced on Illumina HiSeq 2500 (2x100 bp) or NovaSeq (2x150 bp). In the paper's pipeline: Reads were demultiplexed and collapsed into UMI consensus sequences with MIGEC, and V(D)J alignment was performed with MiXCR. Clonotypes responding to the vaccine were identified with edgeR on replicate PBMC samples, with the criteria of FDR below 0.01 and a log2 fold change above 5 up to day 15. Bulk clonotypes were assigned CD4 or CD8 identity according to which sequenced CD4 or CD8 repertoire held them at higher abundance. To estimate the distribution of each clone across memory phenotypes, clonotype frequencies in memory subsets were weighted by FACS-sorted cell numbers. The raw public data were reprocessed by TCRdb itself: fastp quality trimming at Q25, MiXCR clonotype calling, in-frame beta chains only. Merged by CDR3 protein, the rows form single entries marked with the most common genes and DNA. Here the V and J calls rest on TCRdb's processing, not on the authors' analysis. The sample has roughly 9,300 distinct CDR3 sequences on record, 4.5% to 5.5% of them singletons. The ten largest clones represent approximately 1.5% of the sample.

The treatment or condition label of this sample denotes: live attenuated yellow fever vaccine strain. A standard Ficoll-Paque protocol was used to isolate PBMCs from peripheral blood. RNA from sorted memory subsets was extracted with the RNeasy Micro Kit. Judged by its sample share, this clonotype qualifies as medium-sized (0.01 to 0.1%). No per-base quality is available; no much larger clone lies one base away. The TCR originated in a man between 18 and 29 years old who received the YFV17D yellow fever vaccine. The source material was PBMCs, either bulk or a sorted T-cell subset (CD4+, CD8+, memory, or dextramer-sorted; not recorded which), sampled approximately 15 days after the first yellow fever vaccination.

The nucleotide sequence reads TGTGCCAGCAGCCCCCCGGGTCGCTCCTACAATGAGCAGTTCTTC. It encodes CASSPPGRSYNEQFF. The chain employs TRBV7-2 and TRBJ2-1; there is no confident call for the D gene. Cut back by 5 bases and 0 bases, the V and J ends lie 11 bases apart. From the cysteine through the phenylalanine, the CDR3 covers 15 amino acids. Only the CDR3 DNA stays, 45 bases, in frame from base 1. According to the germline V gene, CDR1 reads SGHTA and CDR2 reads FQGNSA.